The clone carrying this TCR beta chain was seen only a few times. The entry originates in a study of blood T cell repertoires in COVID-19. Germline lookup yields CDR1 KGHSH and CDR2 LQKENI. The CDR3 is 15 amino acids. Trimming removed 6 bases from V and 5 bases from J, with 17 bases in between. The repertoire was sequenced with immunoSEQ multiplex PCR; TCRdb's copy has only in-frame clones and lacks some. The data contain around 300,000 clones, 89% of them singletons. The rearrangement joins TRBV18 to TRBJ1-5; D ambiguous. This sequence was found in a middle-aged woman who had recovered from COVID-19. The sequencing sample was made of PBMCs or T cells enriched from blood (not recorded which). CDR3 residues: CASSKLEGYHQPQHF. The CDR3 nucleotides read TGTGCCAGCTCTAAGCTCGAGGGATACCATCAGCCCCAGCATTTT.